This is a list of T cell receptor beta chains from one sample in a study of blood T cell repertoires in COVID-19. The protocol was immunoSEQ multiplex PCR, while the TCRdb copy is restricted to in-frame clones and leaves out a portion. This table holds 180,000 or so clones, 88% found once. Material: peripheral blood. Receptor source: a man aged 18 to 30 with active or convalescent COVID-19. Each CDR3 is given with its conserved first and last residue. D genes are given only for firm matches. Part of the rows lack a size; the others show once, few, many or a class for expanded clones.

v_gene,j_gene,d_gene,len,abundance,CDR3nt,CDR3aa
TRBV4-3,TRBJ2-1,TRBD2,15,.,TGCGCCAGCAGCCACGGTAGCGGGGTATACAATGAGCAGTTCTTC,CASSHGSGVYNEQFF
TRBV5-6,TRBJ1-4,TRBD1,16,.,TGTGCCAGCAGCCCCTCCCGAACAGGGGGCTATGAAAAACTGTTTTTT,CASSPSRTGGYEKLFF
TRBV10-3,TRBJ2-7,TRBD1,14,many,TGTGCCATCAGTGAGACGACAGGGCCGAACGAGCAGTACTTC,CAISETTGPNEQYF
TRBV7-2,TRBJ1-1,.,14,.,TGTGCCAGCAGCTTAGTTGGGGGGGAGACTGAAGCTTTCTTT,CASSLVGGETEAFF
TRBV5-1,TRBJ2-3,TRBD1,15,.,TGCGCCAGCAGCTTGGCGGGACAGGGGTTTGATACGCAGTATTTT,CASSLAGQGFDTQYF
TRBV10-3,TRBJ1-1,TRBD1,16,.,TGTGCCATCGGCTCAACGAGCCAGGGGGCGGACACTGAAGCTTTCTTT,CAIGSTSQGADTEAFF
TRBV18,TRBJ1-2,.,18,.,TGTGCCAGCTCACTTCCTAATGCCAAGCCTATCTCCAACTATGGCTACACCTTC,CASSLPNAKPISNYGYTF
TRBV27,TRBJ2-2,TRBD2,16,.,TGTGCCAGCAGTTTAGGGACTAGCGGGAGGACCGGGGAGCTGTTTTTT,CASSLGTSGRTGELFF
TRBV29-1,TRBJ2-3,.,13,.,TGCAGCGTTGGGACATCTCTCACAGATACGCAGTATTTT,CSVGTSLTDTQYF
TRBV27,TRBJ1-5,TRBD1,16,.,TGTGCCAGCAGTTTAAAAGGACAGGGGTATGATCAGCCCCAGCATTTT,CASSLKGQGYDQPQHF
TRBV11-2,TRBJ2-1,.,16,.,TGTGCCAGCAGCTTAGGGCCGGGTAGCTCCTACAATGAGCAGTTCTTC,CASSLGPGSSYNEQFF
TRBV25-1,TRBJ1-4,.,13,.,TGTGCCAGCAGTGTAGCATTCAGTGAAAAACTGTTTTTT,CASSVAFSEKLFF
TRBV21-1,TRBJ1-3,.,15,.,TGTGCCAGCAGCTTGGGACAGGTACCAGGAAACACCATATATTTT,CASSLGQVPGNTIYF
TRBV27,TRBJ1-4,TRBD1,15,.,TGTGCCAGCAGTACACACAGGGGGATCAATGAAAAACTGTTTTTT,CASSTHRGINEKLFF
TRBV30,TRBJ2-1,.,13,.,TGTGCTGGGGACGGGCGCGGGATGGGTGAGCAGTTCTTC,CAGDGRGMGEQFF
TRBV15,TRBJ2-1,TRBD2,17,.,TGTGCCACCAGCAGAGATATTAGCGCGGGAGTCTCACATGAGCAGTTCTTC,CATSRDISAGVSHEQFF
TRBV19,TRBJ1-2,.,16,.,TGTGCCAGTAGTATCCCCGGACATCCGGTGGACTATGGCTACACCTTC,CASSIPGHPVDYGYTF
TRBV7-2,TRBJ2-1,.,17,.,TGTGCCAGCAGCTTTGGCCGTTGGCAGAGGAACTACAATGAGCAGTTCTTC,CASSFGRWQRNYNEQFF
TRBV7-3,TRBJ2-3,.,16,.,TGTGCCAGCAGCCTAGGGGAGGTGATCAGCACAGATACGCAGTATTTT,CASSLGEVISTDTQYF
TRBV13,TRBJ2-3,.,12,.,TGTGCCAGCAGCTTAGACAGGGAGACGCAGTATTTT,CASSLDRETQYF
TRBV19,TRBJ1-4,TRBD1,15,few,TGTGCCAGTAGTACCCCGGGACAGCCTAATGAAAAACTGTTTTTT,CASSTPGQPNEKLFF
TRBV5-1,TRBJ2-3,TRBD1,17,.,TGCGCCAGCAGATCCGGGACAGGCACAACTAGCACAGATACGCAGTATTTT,CASRSGTGTTSTDTQYF
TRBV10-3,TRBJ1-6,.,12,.,TGTGCCATCAGCGTTAGTACAGGACCCCTCCACTTT,CAISVSTGPLHF
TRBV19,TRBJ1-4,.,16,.,TGTGCCAGTAGCCCTTTGGGGGCAGGACCTAATGAAAAACTGTTTTTT,CASSPLGAGPNEKLFF
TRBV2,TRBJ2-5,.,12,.,TGTGCCAGCGGGTCAGGGGAAGAGACCCAGTACTTC,CASGSGEETQYF
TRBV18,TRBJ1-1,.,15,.,TGTGCCAGCTCAGAGTCCAGGTCCTTGAACACTGAAGCTTTCTTT,CASSESRSLNTEAFF
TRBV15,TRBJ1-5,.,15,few,TGTGCCACCAGCAGAGATTATGGACCAGGGCAGCCCCAGCATTTT,CATSRDYGPGQPQHF
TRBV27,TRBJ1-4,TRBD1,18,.,TGTGCCAGCAGTCCACGGCCAGGGACAGGGGTCAGGAATGAAAAACTGTTTTTT,CASSPRPGTGVRNEKLFF
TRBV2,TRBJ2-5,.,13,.,TGTGCCAGCGGCGGGGACCTCTGGGGGACCCAGTACTTC,CASGGDLWGTQYF
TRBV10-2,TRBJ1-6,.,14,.,TGCGCCAGCAGTACAGGAAATTATAATTCACCCCTCCACTTT,CASSTGNYNSPLHF
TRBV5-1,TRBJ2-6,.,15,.,TGCGCCAGCAGCATCACAGGGTCGGGGGCCAACGTCCTGACTTTC,CASSITGSGANVLTF
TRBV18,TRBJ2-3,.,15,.,TGTGCCAGCTCACAGGACAGCGGATTCACAGATACGCAGTATTTT,CASSQDSGFTDTQYF
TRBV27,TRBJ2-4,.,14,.,TGTGCCAGCAGGGGGGCCCTGGACAAAAACATTCAGTACTTC,CASRGALDKNIQYF
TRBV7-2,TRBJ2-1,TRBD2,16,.,TGTGCCAGCAGCTCCTTTAGCGGGAGCTCCTACAATGAGCAGTTCTTC,CASSSFSGSSYNEQFF
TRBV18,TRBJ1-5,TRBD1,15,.,TGTGCCAGCTCACTGGACAGGGGGAAGAGTCAGCCCCAGCATTTT,CASSLDRGKSQPQHF
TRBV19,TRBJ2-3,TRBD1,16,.,TGTGCCAGTAGTATAGGCACGGGACAGGGCGCAGATACGCAGTATTTT,CASSIGTGQGADTQYF
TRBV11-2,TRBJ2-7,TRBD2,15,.,TGTGCCAGCAGCTTAACGAGCGGGAATAGTGGCGAGCAGTACTTC,CASSLTSGNSGEQYF
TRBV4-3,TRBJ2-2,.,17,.,TGCGCCAGCAGCCAAGATCCTAGGACAGATAGTACCGGGGAGCTGTTTTTT,CASSQDPRTDSTGELFF
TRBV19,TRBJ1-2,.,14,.,TGTGCCAGCCGGGAGGTTGGGGTGCACTATGGCTACACCTTC,CASREVGVHYGYTF
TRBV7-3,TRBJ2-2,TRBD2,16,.,TGTGCCAGCAGCTTAATGTTAGCGGGAGGTACCGGGGAGCTGTTTTTT,CASSLMLAGGTGELFF
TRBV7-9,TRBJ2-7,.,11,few,TGTGCCAGCCAGGGGTCCTACGAGCAGTACTTC,CASQGSYEQYF
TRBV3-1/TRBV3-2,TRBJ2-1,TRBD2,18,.,TGTGCCAGCAGCCATGGGACTAGCGGGACCCTCTCGGACAATGAGCAGTTCTTC,CASSHGTSGTLSDNEQFF
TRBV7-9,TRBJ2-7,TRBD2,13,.,TGTGCCAGCAGCCGGACTAGCTCCTACGAGCAGTACTTC,CASSRTSSYEQYF
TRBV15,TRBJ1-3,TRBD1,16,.,TGTGCCACCAGCTCGAGATCAGGGGGCTCTGGAAACACCATATATTTT,CATSSRSGGSGNTIYF
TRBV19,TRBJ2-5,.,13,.,TGTGCCAGTACTCCCAGGCGGGGGCACCCCCAGTACTTC,CASTPRRGHPQYF
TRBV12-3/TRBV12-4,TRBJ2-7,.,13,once,TGTGCCAGCAGTTCTCAGGGAATCTACGAGCAGTACTTC,CASSSQGIYEQYF
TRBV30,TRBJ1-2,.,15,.,TGTGCCTGCTACCCTGGTTGGACAACGTTCTATGGCTACACCTTC,CACYPGWTTFYGYTF
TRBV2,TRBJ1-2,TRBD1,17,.,TGTGCCAGCAGCGCGACCGGGACAGGGGGCGGTAAAGATGGCTACACCTTC,CASSATGTGGGKDGYTF
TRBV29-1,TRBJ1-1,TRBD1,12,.,TGCAGCGTTGGAAGACAGGGCACTGAAGCTTTCTTT,CSVGRQGTEAFF
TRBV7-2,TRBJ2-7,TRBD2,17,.,TGTGCCAGCAGCTTAGTGGGAGCGGGAGGACCCCCTTACGAGCAGTACTTC,CASSLVGAGGPPYEQYF